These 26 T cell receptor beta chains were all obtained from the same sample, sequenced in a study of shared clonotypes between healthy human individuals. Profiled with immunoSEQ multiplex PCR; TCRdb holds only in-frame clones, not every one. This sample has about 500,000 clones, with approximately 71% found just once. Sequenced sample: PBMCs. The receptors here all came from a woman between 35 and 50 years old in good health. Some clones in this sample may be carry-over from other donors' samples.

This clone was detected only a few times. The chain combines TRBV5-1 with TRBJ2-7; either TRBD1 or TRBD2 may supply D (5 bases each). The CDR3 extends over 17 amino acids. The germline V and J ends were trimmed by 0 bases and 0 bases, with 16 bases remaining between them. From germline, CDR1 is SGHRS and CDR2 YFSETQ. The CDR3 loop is CASSLAGGHSVSYEQYF. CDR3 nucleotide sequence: TGCGCCAGCAGCTTGGCAGGAGGACATTCCGTCTCCTACGAGCAGTACTTC.

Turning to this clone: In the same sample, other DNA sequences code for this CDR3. The DNA for the CDR3 is TGTGCCAGCAGTTTTCGGGAAAACACTGAAGCTTTCTTT. This sequence encodes CASSFRENTEAFF. V and J are TRBV27 and TRBJ1-1; D is unclear. V dropped 3 bases and J dropped 2 bases, with 7 bases sitting between them. Looked up from germline, CDR1 is MNHEY and CDR2 is SMNVEV (reference sequence). The CDR3 has 13 residues.

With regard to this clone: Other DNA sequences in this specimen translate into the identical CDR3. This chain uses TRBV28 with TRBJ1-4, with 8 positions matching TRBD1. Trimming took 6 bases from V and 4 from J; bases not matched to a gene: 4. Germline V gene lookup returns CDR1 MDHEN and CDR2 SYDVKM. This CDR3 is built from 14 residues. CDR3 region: CASSRQGYNEKLFF. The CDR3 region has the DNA TGTGCCAGCAGCCGACAGGGGTATAATGAAAAACTGTTTTTT.

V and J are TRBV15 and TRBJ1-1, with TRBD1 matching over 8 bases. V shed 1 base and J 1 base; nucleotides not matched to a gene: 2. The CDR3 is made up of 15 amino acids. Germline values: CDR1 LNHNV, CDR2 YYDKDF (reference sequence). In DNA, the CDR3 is TGTGCCACCAGCAGAGTTGGACAGGGGAACACTGAAGCTTTCTTT. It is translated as CATSRVGQGNTEAFF.

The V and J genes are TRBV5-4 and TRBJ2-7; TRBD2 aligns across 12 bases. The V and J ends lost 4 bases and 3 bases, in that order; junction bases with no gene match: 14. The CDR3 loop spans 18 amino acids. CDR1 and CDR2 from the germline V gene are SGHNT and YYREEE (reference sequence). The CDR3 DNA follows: TGTGCCAGCAGCCTCCCTAATTCTAGCGGGAGGGTCCTCTACGAGCAGTACTTC. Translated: CASSLPNSSGRVLYEQYF.

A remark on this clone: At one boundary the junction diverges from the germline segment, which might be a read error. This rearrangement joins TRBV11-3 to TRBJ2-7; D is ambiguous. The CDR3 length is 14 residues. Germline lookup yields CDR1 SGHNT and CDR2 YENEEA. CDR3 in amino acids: CASSLDTRSHEQYF. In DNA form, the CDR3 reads TGTGCCAGCAGCTTAGACACACGCTCCCACGAGCAGTACTTC.

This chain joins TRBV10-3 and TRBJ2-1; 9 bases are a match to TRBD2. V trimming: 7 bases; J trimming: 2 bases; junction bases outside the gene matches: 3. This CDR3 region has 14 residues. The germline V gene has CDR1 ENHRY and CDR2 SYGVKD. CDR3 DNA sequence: TGTGCCATCAATCGACTAGCGGCCTACAATGAGCAGTTCTTC. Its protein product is CAINRLAAYNEQFF.

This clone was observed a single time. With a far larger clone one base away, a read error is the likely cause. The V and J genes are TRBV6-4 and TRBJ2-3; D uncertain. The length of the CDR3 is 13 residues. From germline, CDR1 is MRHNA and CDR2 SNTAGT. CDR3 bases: TGTGCCAGCAATGACTCTAGCACAGATACGCAGTATTTT. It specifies CASNDSSTDTQYF.

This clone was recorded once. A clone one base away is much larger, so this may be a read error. The CDR3 region is CASSHVPTSGVPHHSTDTQYF. The DNA for the CDR3 is TGCGCCAGCAGTCACGTCCCCACTAGCGGGGTACCCCATCACAGCACAGATACGCAGTATTTT. This chain connects TRBV23-1 to TRBJ2-3, with TRBD2 identical over 10 bases. TRBV23-1 is an ORF, with its function uncertain. V gave up 3 bases and J gave up 0 bases; unmatched junction bases: 18. CDR3 length: 21 amino acids.

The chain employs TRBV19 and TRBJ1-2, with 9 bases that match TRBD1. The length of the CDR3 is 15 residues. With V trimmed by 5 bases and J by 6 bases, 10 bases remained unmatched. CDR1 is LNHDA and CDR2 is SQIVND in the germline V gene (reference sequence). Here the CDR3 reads CASSLPDRGAHGYTF. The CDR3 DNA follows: TGTGCCAGTAGTCTCCCAGACAGGGGGGCACATGGCTACACCTTC.

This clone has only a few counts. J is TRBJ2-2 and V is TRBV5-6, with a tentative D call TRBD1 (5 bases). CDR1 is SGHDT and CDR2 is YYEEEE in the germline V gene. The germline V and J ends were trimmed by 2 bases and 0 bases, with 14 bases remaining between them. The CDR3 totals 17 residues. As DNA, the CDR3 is TGTGCCAGCAGCTTTTCCTGGGGCCCGGCGAACACCGGGGAGCTGTTTTTT. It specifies CASSFSWGPANTGELFF.

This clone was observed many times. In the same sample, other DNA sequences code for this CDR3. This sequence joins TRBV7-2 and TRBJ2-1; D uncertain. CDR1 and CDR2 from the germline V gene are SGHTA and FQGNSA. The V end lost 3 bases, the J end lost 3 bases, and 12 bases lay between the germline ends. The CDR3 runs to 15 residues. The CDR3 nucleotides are TGTGCCAGCAGCTTGCGGTATTCCCTCTACAATGAGCAGTTCTTC. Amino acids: CASSLRYSLYNEQFF.

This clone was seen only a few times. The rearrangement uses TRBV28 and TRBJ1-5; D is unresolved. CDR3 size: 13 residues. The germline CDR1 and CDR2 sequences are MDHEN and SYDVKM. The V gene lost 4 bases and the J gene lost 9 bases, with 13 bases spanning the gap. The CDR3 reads CASSSGSIMPQHF. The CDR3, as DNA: TGTGCCAGCAGTTCTGGGTCCATCATGCCCCAGCATTTT.

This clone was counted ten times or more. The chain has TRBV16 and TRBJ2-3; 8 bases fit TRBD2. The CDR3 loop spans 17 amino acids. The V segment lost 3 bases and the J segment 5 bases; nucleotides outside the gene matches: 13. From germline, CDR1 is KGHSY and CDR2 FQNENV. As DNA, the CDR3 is TGTGCCAGCAGCCATCGTCAAGTGACTAGCGTAGGAGATACGCAGTATTTT. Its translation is CASSHRQVTSVGDTQYF.

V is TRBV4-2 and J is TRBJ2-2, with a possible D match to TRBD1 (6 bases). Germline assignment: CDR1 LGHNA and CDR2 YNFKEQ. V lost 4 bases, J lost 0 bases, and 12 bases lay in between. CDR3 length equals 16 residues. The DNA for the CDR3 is TGTGCCAGCAGCCCAGGGGTGGGTCCGAACACCGGGGAGCTGTTTTTT. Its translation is CASSPGVGPNTGELFF.

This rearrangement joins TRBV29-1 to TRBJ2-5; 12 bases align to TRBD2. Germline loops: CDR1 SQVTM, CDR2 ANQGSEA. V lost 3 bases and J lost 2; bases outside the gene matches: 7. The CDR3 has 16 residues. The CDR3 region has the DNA TGCAGCGTTGATTTCTGGACTAGCGGGGATCAAGAGACCCAGTACTTC. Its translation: CSVDFWTSGDQETQYF. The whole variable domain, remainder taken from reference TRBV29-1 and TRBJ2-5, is SAVISQKPSRDICQRGTSLTIQCQVDSQVTMMFWYRQQPGQSLTLIATANQGSEATYESGFVIDKFPISRPNLTFSTLTVSNMSPEDSSIYLCSVDFWTSGDQETQYFGPGTRLLVL.

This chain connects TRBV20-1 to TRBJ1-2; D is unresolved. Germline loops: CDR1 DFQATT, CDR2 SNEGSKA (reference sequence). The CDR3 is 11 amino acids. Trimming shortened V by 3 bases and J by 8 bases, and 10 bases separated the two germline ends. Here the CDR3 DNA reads TGCAGTGCTAGGGACCTAGCAGGCTACACCTTC. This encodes CSARDLAGYTF.

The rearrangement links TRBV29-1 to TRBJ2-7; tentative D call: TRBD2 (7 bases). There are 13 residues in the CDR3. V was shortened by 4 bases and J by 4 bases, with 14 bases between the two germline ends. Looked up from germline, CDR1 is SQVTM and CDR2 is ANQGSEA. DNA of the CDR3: TGCAGCGTTGGGGTGGCGGGGGCTTACGAGCAGTACTTC. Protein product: CSVGVAGAYEQYF.

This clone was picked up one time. CDR3 in amino acids: CSVVGQGSYEQYF. In nucleotides, the CDR3 is TGCAGCGTTGTGGGACAGGGCTCTTACGAGCAGTACTTC. The chain joins TRBV29-1 to TRBJ2-7, with 9 bases fitting TRBD1. CDR1 is SQVTM, CDR2 ANQGSEA, per germline. There are 13 residues in the CDR3. Trimming removed 4 bases from V and 4 bases from J; junction bases left unmatched: 5.

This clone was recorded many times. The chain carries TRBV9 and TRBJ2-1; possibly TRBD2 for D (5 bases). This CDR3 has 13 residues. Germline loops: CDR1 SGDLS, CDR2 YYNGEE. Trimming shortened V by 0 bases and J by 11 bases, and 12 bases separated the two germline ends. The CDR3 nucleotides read TGTGCCAGCAGCGTAGAGGAGGCGGCTCAGCAGTTCTTC. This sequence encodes CASSVEEAAQQFF.

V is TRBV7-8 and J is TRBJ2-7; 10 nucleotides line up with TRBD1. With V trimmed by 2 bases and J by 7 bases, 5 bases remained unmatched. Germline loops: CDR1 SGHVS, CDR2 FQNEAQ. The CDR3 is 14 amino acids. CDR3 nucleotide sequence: TGTGCCAGCAGCTTACGACAGGGGGCGCGGGAGCAGTACTTC. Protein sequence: CASSLRQGAREQYF.

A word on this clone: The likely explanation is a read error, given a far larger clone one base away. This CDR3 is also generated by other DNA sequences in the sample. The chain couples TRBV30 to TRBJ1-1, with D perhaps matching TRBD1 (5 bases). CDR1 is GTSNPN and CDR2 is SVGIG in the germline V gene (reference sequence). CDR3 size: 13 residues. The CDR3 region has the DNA TGTGCCTGGAGTGTGAAGGGGAACACTGAAGCTTTATTT. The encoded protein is CAWSVKGNTEALF.

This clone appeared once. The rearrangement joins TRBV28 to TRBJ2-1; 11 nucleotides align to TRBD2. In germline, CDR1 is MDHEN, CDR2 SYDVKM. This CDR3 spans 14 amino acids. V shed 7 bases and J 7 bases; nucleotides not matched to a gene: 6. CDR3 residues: CASTVAGGHNEQFF. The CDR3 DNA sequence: TGTGCCAGCACGGTAGCGGGAGGGCATAATGAGCAGTTCTTC.

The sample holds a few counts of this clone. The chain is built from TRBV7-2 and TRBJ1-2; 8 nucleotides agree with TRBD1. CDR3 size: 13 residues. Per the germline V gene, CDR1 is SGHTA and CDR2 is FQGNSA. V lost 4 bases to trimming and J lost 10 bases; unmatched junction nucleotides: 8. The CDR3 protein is CASSSTGGSHYTF. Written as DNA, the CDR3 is TGTGCCAGCAGCTCTACAGGGGGGAGTCACTACACCTTC.

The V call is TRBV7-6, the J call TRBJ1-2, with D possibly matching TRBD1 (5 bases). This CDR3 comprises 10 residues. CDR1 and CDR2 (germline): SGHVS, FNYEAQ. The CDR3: CATFRGGYTF. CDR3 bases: TGTGCAACTTTCCGGGGCGGCTACACCTTC.

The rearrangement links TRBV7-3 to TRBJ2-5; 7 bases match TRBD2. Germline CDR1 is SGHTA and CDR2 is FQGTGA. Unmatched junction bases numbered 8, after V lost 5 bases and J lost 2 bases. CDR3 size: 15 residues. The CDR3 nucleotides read TGTGCCAGCAGCCCTGCGGGACTACCGCAAGAGACCCAGTACTTC. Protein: CASSPAGLPQETQYF.